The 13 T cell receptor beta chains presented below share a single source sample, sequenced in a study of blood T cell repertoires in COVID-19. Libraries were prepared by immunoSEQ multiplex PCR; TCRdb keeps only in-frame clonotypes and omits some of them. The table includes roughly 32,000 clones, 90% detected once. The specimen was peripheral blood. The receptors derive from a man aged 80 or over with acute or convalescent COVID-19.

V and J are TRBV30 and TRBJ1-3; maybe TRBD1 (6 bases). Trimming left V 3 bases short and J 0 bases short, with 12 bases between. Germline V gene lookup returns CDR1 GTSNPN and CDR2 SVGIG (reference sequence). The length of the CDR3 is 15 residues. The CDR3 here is CAWREMTGSGNTIYF. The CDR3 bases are TGTGCCTGGAGGGAGATGACAGGCTCTGGAAACACCATATATTTT.

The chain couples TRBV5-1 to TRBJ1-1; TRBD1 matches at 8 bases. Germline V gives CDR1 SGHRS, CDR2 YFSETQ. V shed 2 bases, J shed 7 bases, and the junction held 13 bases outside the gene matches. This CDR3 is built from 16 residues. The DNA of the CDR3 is TGCGCCAGCAGCTTAGGACAGGGCAATAGAGGGGGTGAAGCTTTCTTT. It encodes CASSLGQGNRGGEAFF.

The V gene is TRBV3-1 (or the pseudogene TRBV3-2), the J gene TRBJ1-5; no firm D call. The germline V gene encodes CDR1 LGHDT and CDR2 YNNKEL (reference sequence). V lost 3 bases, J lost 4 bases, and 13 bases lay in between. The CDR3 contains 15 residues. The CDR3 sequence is CASSQRRGPNQPQHF. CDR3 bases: TGTGCCAGCAGCCAGCGACGAGGGCCGAATCAGCCCCAGCATTTT.

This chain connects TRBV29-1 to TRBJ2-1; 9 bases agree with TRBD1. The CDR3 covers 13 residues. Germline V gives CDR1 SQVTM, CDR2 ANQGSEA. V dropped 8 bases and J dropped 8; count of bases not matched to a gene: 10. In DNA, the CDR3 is TGCAGCCACGAGGGACAGGGAGGGGATGAGCAGTTCTTC. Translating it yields CSHEGQGGDEQFF.

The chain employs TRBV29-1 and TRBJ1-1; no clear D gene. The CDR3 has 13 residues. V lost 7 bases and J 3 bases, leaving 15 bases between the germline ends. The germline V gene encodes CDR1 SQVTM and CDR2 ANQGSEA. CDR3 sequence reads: CSADKARDTEAFF. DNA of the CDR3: TGCAGCGCAGACAAAGCCCGAGACACTGAAGCTTTCTTT.

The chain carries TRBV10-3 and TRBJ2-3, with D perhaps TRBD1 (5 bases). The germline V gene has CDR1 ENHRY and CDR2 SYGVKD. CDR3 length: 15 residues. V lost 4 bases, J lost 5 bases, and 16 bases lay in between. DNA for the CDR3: TGTGCCATCAGTGCACAGGAAGGGCAGGTAGATACGCAGTATTTT. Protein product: CAISAQEGQVDTQYF.

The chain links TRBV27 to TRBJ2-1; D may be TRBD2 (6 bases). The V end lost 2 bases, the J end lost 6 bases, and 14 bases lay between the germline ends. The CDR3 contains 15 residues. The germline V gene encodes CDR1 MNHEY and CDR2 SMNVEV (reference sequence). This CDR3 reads CASSLRGNLLNEQFF. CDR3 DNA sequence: TGTGCCAGCAGTTTACGGGGGAACCTTCTCAATGAGCAGTTCTTC.

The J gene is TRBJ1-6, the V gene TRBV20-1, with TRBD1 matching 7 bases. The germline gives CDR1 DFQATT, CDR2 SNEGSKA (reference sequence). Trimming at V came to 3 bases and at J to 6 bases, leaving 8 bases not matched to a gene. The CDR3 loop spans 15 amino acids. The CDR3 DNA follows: TGCAGTGCTAGTGCGCCCGGGACAGTTAATTCACCCCTCCACTTT. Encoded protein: CSASAPGTVNSPLHF.

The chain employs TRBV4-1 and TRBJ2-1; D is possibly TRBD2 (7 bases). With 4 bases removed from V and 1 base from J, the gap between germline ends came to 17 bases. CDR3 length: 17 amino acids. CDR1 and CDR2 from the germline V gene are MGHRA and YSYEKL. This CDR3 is CASSPTTRGGSYNEQFF. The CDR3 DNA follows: TGCGCCAGCAGCCCAACGACAAGGGGGGGGTCCTACAATGAGCAGTTCTTC.

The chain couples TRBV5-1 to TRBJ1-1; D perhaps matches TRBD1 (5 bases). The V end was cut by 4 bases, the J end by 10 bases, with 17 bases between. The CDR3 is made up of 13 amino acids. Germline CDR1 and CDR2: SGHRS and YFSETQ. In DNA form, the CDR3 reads TGCGCCAGCAGCCCATGGATGACAGAGGTAGCTTTCTTT. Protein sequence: CASSPWMTEVAFF.

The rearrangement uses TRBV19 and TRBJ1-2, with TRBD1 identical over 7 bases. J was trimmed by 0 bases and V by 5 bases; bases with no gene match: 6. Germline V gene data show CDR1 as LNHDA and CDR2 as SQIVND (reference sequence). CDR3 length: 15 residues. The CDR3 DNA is TGTGCCAGTAGTTACAGGGGAAAAGCTAACTATGGCTACACCTTC. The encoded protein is CASSYRGKANYGYTF.

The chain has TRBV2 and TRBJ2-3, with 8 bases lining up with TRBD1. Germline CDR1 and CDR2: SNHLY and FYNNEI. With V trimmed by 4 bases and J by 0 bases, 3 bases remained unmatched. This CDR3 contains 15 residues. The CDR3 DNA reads TGTGCCAGCAGTGGACAGGGGCTTAGCACAGATACGCAGTATTTT. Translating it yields CASSGQGLSTDTQYF.

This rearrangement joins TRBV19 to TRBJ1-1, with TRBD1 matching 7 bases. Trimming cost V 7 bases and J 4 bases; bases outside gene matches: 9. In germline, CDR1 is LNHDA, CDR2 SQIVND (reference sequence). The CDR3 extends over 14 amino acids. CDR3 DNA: TGTGCCAGTAACAATGACAGGGTTGGCACTGAAGCTTTCTTT. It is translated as CASNNDRVGTEAFF.